This TCR beta chain was sequenced in a study of cytomegalovirus exposure and HLA in healthy donors. General study findings and limits: According to a later analysis, most TCR beta chains associated with CMV appeared HLA-restricted. A later analysis, which compared TCR beta chains of equal frequency, found the HLA-associated ones more clonally expanded. Cytomegalovirus association was listed for around 170 TCR beta chains.

On this clone: The antigen is not known.

PCR used 60 Vbeta primers and 13 Jbeta primers. Libraries were prepared by immunoSEQ multiplex PCR; TCRdb keeps only in-frame clonotypes and omits some of them. The data contain roughly 48,000 clones, approximately 78% of them singletons. Germline CDR1 reads SGHRS; CDR2 reads YFSETQ. Trimming took off 2 bases at V and 5 bases at J, with 13 bases between the two ends. This CDR3 has 14 residues. The receptor was isolated from a woman in her twenties or thirties in good health and CMV-seronegative. V is TRBV5-1 and J is TRBJ2-5, with D possibly being TRBD1 (5 bases). Sequencing was done on a sample of PBMCs. CDR3 loop: CASSFQGSPETQYF. CDR3 nucleotide sequence: TGCGCCAGCAGCTTCCAGGGCAGCCCCGAGACCCAGTACTTC. The whole variable domain, remainder taken from reference TRBV5-1 and TRBJ2-5, is KAGVTQTPRYLIKTRGQQVTLSCSPISGHRSVSWYQQTPGQGLQFLFEYFSETQRNKGNFPGRFSGRQFSNSRSEMNVSTLELGDSALYLCASSFQGSPETQYFGPGTRLLVL.